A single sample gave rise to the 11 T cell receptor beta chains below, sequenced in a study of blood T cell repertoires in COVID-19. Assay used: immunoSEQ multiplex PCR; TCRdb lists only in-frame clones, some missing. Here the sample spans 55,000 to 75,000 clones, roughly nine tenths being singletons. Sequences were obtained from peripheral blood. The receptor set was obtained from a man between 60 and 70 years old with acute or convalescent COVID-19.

CDR3 nucleotide sequence: TGTGCCAGCAGCTTAGTGGAACCGGGACAGGGGTTCCCCCTCCACTTT. Amino acids: CASSLVEPGQGFPLHF. This chain uses TRBV7-2 with TRBJ1-6, with 10 bases that match TRBD1. CDR3 length equals 16 residues. CDR1 SGHTA and CDR2 FQGNSA come from the germline V gene. The V segment lost 1 base and the J segment 13 bases; nucleotides outside the gene matches: 10.

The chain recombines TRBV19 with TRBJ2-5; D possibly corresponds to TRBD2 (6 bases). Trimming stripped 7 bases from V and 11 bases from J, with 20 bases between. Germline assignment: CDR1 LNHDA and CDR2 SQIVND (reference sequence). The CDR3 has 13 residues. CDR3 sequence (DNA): TGTGCCAGTACCCTCATGAGGGGCGGGGCTCAGTACTTC. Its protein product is CASTLMRGGAQYF. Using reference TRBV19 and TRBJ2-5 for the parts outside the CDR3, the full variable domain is DGGITQSPKYLFRKEGQNVTLSCEQNLNHDAMYWYRQDPGQGLRLIYYSQIVNDFQKGDIAEGYSVSREKKESFPLTVTSAQKNPTAFYLCASTLMRGGAQYFGPGTRLLVL.

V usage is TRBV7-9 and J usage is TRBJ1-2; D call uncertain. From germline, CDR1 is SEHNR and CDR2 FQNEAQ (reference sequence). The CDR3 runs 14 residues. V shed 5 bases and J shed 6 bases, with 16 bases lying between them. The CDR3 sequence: CASSQSLGENGYTF. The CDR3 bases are TGTGCCAGCAGCCAATCCCTCGGGGAGAATGGCTACACCTTC.

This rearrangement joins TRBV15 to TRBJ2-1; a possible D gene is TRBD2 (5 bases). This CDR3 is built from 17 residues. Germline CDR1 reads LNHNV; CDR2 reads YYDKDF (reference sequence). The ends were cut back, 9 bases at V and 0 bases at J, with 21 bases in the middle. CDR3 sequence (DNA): TGTGCCACTAAAATTCGCCCGGGATCGAGCTCCTACAATGAGCAGTTCTTC. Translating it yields CATKIRPGSSSYNEQFF.

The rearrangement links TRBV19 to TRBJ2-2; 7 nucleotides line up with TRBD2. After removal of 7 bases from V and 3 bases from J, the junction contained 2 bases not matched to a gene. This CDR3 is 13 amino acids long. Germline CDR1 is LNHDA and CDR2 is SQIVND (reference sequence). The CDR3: CASNGGYTGELFF. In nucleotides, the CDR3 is TGTGCCAGTAACGGGGGGTACACCGGGGAGCTGTTTTTT. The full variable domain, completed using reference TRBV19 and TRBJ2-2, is DGGITQSPKYLFRKEGQNVTLSCEQNLNHDAMYWYRQDPGQGLRLIYYSQIVNDFQKGDIAEGYSVSREKKESFPLTVTSAQKNPTAFYLCASNGGYTGELFFGEGSRLTVL.

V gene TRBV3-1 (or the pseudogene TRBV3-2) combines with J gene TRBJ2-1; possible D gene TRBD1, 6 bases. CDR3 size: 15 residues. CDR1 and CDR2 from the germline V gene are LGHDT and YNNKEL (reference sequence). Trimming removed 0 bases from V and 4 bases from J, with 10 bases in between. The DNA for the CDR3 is TGTGCCAGCAGCCAAGATGGGGGACAATACAATGAGCAGTTCTTC. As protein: CASSQDGGQYNEQFF.

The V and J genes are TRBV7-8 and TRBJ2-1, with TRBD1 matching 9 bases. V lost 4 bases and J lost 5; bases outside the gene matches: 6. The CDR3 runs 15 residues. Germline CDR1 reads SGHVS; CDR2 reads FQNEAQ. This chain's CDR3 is CASSSGQGPNNEQFF. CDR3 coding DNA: TGTGCCAGCAGCTCCGGACAGGGGCCGAACAATGAGCAGTTCTTC.

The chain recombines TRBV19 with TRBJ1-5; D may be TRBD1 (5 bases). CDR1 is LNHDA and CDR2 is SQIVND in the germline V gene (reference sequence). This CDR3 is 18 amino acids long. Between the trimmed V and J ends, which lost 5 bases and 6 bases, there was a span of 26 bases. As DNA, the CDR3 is TGTGCCAGTAGTCCCTTAAAATTCGGACAAGGCGGAAGTCAGCCCCAGCATTTT. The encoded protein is CASSPLKFGQGGSQPQHF.

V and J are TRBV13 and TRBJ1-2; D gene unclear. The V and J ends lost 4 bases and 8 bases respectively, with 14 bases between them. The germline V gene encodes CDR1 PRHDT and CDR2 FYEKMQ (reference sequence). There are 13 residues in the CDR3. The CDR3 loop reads CASSWGGMRGYTF. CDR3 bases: TGTGCCAGCAGCTGGGGAGGGATGCGGGGCTACACCTTC.

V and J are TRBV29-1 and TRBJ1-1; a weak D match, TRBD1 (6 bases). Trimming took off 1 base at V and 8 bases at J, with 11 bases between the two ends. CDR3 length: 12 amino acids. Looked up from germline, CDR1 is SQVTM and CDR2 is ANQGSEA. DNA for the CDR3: TGCAGCGTTGAAGGGAACAGGGAGGAAGCTTTCTTT. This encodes CSVEGNREEAFF. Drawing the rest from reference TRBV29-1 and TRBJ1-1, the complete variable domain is SAVISQKPSRDICQRGTSLTIQCQVDSQVTMMFWYRQQPGQSLTLIATANQGSEATYESGFVIDKFPISRPNLTFSTLTVSNMSPEDSSIYLCSVEGNREEAFFGQGTRLTVV.

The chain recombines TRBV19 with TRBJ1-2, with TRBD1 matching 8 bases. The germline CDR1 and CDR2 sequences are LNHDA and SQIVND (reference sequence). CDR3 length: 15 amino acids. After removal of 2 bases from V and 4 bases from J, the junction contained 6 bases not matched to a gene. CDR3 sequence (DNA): TGTGCCAGTAGTATAAAACCCGGGACAGGCTATGGCTACACCTTC. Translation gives CASSIKPGTGYGYTF.